This T cell receptor beta chain emerged from a study of T cell repertoires in ileal Crohn's disease. The wider study: About half received postoperative treatment, 10 to 11 with thiopurines and 15 to 20 anti-TNF. Overall study findings and caveats: Active smokers at surgery had more clonal expansions than non-smokers.

TCRB immunosequencing input was about 520 nanograms of biopsy DNA per sample. Sequenced by immunoSEQ multiplex PCR; TCRdb stores in-frame clones only, minus some. The top ten hold 5.5% to 6.5% of the sample, which has tens of thousands of clones, roughly 81% seen once. Adults with ileal or ileocolonic Crohn's disease and an indication for resection were eligible. The count of this clone is one. Its cognate antigen is unknown. The material sequenced was ileal tissue. The TCR was taken from an adult with Crohn's disease.

Here the CDR3 DNA reads TGCGCCAGCAGCCTAACAGGGGGCCTTAGCTCCTACGAGCAGTACTTC. It is translated as CASSLTGGLSSYEQYF. This chain uses TRBV4-1 with TRBJ2-7, with 9 bases lining up with TRBD1. V lost 4 bases, J lost 0 bases, and 7 bases stayed unmatched. The CDR3 consists of 16 residues. Germline CDR1 reads MGHRA; CDR2 reads YSYEKL.